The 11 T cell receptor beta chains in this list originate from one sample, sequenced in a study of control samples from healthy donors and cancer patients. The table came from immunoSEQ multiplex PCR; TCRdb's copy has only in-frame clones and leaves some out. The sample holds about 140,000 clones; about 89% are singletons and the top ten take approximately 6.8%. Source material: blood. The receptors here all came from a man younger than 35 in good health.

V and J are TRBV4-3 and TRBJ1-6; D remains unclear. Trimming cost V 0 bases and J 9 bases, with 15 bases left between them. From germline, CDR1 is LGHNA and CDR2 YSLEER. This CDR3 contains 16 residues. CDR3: CASSQESSGSGSPLHF. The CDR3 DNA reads TGCGCCAGCAGCCAAGAGTCATCAGGTTCGGGTTCACCCCTCCACTTT.

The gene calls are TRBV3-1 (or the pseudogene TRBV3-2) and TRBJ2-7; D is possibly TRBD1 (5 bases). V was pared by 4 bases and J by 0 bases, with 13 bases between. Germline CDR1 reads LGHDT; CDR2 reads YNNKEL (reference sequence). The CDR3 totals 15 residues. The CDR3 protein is CASSPPGYSSYEQYF. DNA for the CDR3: TGTGCCAGCAGCCCCCCAGGGTACTCCTCCTACGAGCAGTACTTC.

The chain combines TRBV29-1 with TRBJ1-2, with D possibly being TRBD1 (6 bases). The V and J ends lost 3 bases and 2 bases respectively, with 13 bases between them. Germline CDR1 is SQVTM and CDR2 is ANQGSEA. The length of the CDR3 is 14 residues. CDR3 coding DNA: TGCAGCGTTGACCCGGGGACATACAACTATGGCTACACCTTC. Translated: CSVDPGTYNYGYTF.

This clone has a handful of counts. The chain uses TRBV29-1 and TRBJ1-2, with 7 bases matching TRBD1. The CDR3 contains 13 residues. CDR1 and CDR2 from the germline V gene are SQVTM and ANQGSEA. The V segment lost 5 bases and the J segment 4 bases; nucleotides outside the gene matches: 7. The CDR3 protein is CSVPNRDSYGYTF. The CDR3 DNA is TGCAGCGTTCCGAACCGGGACAGCTATGGCTACACCTTC.

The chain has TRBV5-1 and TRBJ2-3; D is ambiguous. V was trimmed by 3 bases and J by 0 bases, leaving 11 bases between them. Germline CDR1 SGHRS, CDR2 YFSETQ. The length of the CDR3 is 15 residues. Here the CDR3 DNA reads TGCGCCAGCAGCTGGAGTGGGTGGAGCACAGATACGCAGTATTTT. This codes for CASSWSGWSTDTQYF. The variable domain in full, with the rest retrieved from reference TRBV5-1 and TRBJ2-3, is KAGVTQTPRYLIKTRGQQVTLSCSPISGHRSVSWYQQTPGQGLQFLFEYFSETQRNKGNFPGRFSGRQFSNSRSEMNVSTLELGDSALYLCASSWSGWSTDTQYFGPGTRLTVL.

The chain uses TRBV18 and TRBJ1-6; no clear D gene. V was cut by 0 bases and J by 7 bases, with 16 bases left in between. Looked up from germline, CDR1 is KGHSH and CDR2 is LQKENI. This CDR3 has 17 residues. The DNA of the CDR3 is TGTGCCAGCTCACCACCTCAGGTTAAGGAACCCAATTCACCCCTCCACTTT. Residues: CASSPPQVKEPNSPLHF. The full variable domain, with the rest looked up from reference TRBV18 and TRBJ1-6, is NAGVMQNPRHLVRRRGQEARLRCSPMKGHSHVYWYRQLPEEGLKFMVYLQKENIIDESGMPKERFSAEFPKEGPSILRIQQVVRGDSAAYFCASSPPQVKEPNSPLHFGNGTRLTVT.

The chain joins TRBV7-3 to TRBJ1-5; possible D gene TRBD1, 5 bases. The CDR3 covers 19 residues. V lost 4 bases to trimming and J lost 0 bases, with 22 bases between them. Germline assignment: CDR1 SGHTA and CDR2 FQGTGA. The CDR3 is CASSSPPLDTRPSNQPQHF. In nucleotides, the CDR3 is TGTGCCAGCAGCTCCCCACCCCTGGACACCCGTCCTAGCAATCAGCCCCAGCATTTT.

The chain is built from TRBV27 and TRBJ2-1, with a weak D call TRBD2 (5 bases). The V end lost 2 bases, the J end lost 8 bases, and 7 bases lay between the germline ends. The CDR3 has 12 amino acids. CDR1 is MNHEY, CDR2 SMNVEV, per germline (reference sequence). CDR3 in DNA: TGTGCCAGCAGTTTAACCGGGGATGAGCAGTTCTTC. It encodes CASSLTGDEQFF.

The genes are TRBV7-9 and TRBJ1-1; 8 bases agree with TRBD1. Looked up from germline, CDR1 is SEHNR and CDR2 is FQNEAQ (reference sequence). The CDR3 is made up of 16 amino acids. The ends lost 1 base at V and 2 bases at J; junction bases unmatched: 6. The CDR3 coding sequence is TGTGCCAGCAGCTTAGGGACAGGGCGGTTAAACACTGAAGCTTTCTTT. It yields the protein CASSLGTGRLNTEAFF.

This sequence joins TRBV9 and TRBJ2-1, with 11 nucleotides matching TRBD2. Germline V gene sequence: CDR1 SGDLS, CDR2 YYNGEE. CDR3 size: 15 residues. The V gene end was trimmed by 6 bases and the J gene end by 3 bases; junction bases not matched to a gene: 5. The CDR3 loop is CASTRSGGDYNEQFF. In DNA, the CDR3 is TGTGCCAGCACCCGTAGCGGGGGGGACTACAATGAGCAGTTCTTC.

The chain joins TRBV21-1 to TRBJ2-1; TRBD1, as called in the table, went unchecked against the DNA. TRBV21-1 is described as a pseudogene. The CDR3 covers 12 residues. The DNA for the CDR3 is TGTGCCAGCAGGGGGGACAGGAATGAGCAGTTCTTC. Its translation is CASRGDRNEQFF.